The 13 T cell receptor beta chains presented below share a single source sample, sequenced in a study of PD-1 blockade in classical Hodgkin lymphoma. Relapse after autologous stem cell transplantation occurred in every patient, and brentuximab vedotin exposure varied. Assay: immunoSEQ multiplex PCR; the TCRdb copy retains only in-frame clones and omits some. The table shows about 86,000 clones, with roughly nine tenths occurring only once. The specimen comprised peripheral blood mononuclear cells (PBMCs), sampled before the second cycle of nivolumab. All receptors derive from a human donor with classical Hodgkin lymphoma.

The V call is TRBV10-1, the J call TRBJ2-5, with TRBD1 identical over 7 bases. After removal of 5 bases from V and 0 bases from J, the junction contained 9 bases not matched to a gene. The CDR3 is made up of 16 amino acids. CDR1 and CDR2 (germline): WNHNN, SYGVQD (reference sequence). The CDR3 bases are TGCGCCAGCAGTACCACCCCGGACAGGAACCAAGAGACCCAGTACTTC. It codes for CASSTTPDRNQETQYF.

This chain connects TRBV27 to TRBJ2-7, with 10 bases identical to TRBD2. The length of the CDR3 is 14 residues. Looked up from germline, CDR1 is MNHEY and CDR2 is SMNVEV (reference sequence). V lost 7 bases, J lost 3 bases, and 6 bases stayed unmatched. CDR3 in DNA: TGTGCCAGCAATCAGCGGGGGGGCCGCTACGAGCAGTACTTC. The encoded protein is CASNQRGGRYEQYF.

This rearrangement joins TRBV4-1 to TRBJ2-2; weak D call: TRBD1 (6 bases). Germline loops: CDR1 MGHRA, CDR2 YSYEKL. V was clipped by 4 bases and J by 3 bases, with 18 bases between them. There are 17 residues in the CDR3. The CDR3 sequence is CASSPPWGPYDTGELFF. CDR3 nucleotide sequence: TGCGCCAGCAGCCCCCCTTGGGGGCCGTATGACACCGGGGAGCTGTTTTTT.

The J gene is TRBJ1-5, the V gene TRBV21-1; TRBD1, the table's D call, lacks a check against the DNA. TRBV21-1 constitutes a pseudogene. This CDR3 region has 16 residues. In DNA, the CDR3 is TGTGCCAGCAGGTCCCCTATTTGGGGGCTTGATCAGCCCCAGCATTTT. This sequence encodes CASRSPIWGLDQPQHF.

The count of this clone is one. The chain couples TRBV4-1 to TRBJ2-2; D unclear. CDR1 is MGHRA, CDR2 YSYEKL, per germline. V was clipped by 1 base and J by 5 bases, with 14 bases between them. The CDR3 is made up of 16 amino acids. As DNA, the CDR3 is TGCGCCAGCAGCCAAGGGATAGTTCCCATGACCGGGGAGCTGTTTTTT. Translated, it gives CASSQGIVPMTGELFF.

The chain combines TRBV19 with TRBJ2-5; weak D call: TRBD2 (6 bases). The CDR3 is made up of 15 amino acids. The germline V and J ends were trimmed by 3 bases and 5 bases, with 16 bases remaining between them. Per the germline V gene, CDR1 is LNHDA and CDR2 is SQIVND (reference sequence). The CDR3 reads CASSISSVSMETQYF. The CDR3 DNA reads TGTGCCAGTAGTATTTCTAGCGTATCGATGGAGACCCAGTACTTC.

The rearrangement joins TRBV20-1 to TRBJ1-2; 8 nucleotides align to TRBD1. The CDR3 contains 11 residues. With 7 bases clipped from V and 4 bases from J, the junction kept 2 bases outside the gene matches. The V gene's germline CDR1 is DFQATT and CDR2 SNEGSKA (reference sequence). This CDR3 is CSVDRGYGYTF. DNA of the CDR3: TGCAGTGTAGACAGGGGCTATGGCTACACCTTC.

This clone appeared a single time. J is TRBJ2-7 and V is TRBV4-2; 8 positions match TRBD2. After removal of 0 bases from V and 4 bases from J, the junction contained 14 bases not matched to a gene. Germline values: CDR1 LGHNA, CDR2 YNFKEQ. There are 18 residues in the CDR3. As DNA, the CDR3 is TGTGCCAGCAGCCAAGACCCCTGGGAGATAGCGGGGAGGTACGAGCAGTACTTC. Its translation is CASSQDPWEIAGRYEQYF.

V usage is TRBV11-2 and J usage is TRBJ1-5; weak D call: TRBD1 (6 bases). The CDR3 length is 17 residues. V lost 3 bases, J lost 3 bases, and 18 bases lay in between. The germline V gene encodes CDR1 SGHAT and CDR2 FQNNGV. CDR3 DNA: TGTGCCAGCAGCTTTGGGGGGGCGGAGATGAACAATCAGCCCCAGCATTTT. This codes for CASSFGGAEMNNQPQHF.

This chain links TRBV28 with TRBJ1-1, with D perhaps matching TRBD1 (6 bases). The CDR3 contains 15 residues. The germline gives CDR1 MDHEN, CDR2 SYDVKM. The germline V and J ends were trimmed by 5 bases and 4 bases, with 17 bases remaining between them. CDR3 coding DNA: TGTGCCAGCAGTCCACCCTGGGGGGCAACCACTGAAGCTTTCTTT. Its protein is CASSPPWGATTEAFF.

This clone showed up just a few times. This chain uses TRBV15 with TRBJ2-1; 8 bases are a match to TRBD2. This CDR3 is 14 amino acids long. Losses at the gene ends were 3 bases for V and 8 bases for J; bases not matched to a gene: 6. Per germline, CDR1 LNHNV and CDR2 YYDKDF (reference sequence). The CDR3 bases are TGTGCCACCAGCAGTGGACTAGCTGTTGATGAGCAGTTCTTC. It specifies CATSSGLAVDEQFF.

The chain employs TRBV19 and TRBJ1-2; perhaps TRBD1 as D (6 bases). CDR1 and CDR2 from the germline V gene are LNHDA and SQIVND (reference sequence). CDR3 length equals 13 residues. The germline V and J ends were trimmed by 8 bases and 4 bases, with 14 bases remaining between them. The CDR3: CASQPGQIYGYTF. The CDR3 nucleotides read TGTGCCAGTCAGCCGGGACAAATCTATGGCTACACCTTC.

This chain links TRBV5-4 with TRBJ1-2; D not certain. Germline V CDR1 and CDR2: SGHNT, YYREEE (reference sequence). This CDR3 is built from 12 residues. Trimming removed 1 base at V and 6 bases at J, with 7 bases between. As DNA, the CDR3 is TGTGCCAGCAGCTTGTTGCTCAATGGCTACACCTTC. It specifies CASSLLLNGYTF.